The 3 T cell receptor beta chains reported below all come from one sample, sequenced in a study of cytomegalovirus exposure and HLA in healthy donors. Researchers ran the PCR with 60 Vbeta and 13 Jbeta primers. Assay used: immunoSEQ multiplex PCR; TCRdb lists only in-frame clones, some missing. The sample has more than 150,000 clones; 65% to 85% are singletons. The sequenced sample was PBMCs. The receptors here all came from a woman aged 35 to 49 in good health and CMV-seropositive.

The genes are TRBV5-4 and TRBJ2-3, with 8 bases fitting TRBD1. The ends lost 4 bases at V and 2 bases at J; junction bases unmatched: 3. The CDR3 loop spans 14 amino acids. Germline V CDR1 and CDR2: SGHNT, YYREEE (reference sequence). Written as DNA, the CDR3 is TGTGCCAGCAGCAGGACAGGGTACACAGATACGCAGTATTTT. Amino acids: CASSRTGYTDTQYF.

V gene TRBV15 combines with J gene TRBJ1-4; 7 nucleotides align to TRBD1. J gave up 5 bases and V 5 bases, and 8 bases lay outside the gene matches. This CDR3 comprises 15 residues. In germline, CDR1 is LNHNV, CDR2 YYDKDF (reference sequence). This chain's CDR3 is CATSDHRQGNEKLFF. Written as DNA, the CDR3 is TGTGCCACCAGCGATCACAGACAGGGCAATGAAAAACTGTTTTTT.

J is TRBJ1-6 and V is TRBV9; D is uncertain. CDR1 and CDR2 from the germline V gene are SGDLS and YYNGEE. Trimming removed 8 bases at V and 5 bases at J, with 11 bases between. This CDR3 spans 13 amino acids. CDR3 in DNA: TGTGCCAGTTCACAAGTGAATAATTCACCCCTCCACTTT. This gives the protein CASSQVNNSPLHF.